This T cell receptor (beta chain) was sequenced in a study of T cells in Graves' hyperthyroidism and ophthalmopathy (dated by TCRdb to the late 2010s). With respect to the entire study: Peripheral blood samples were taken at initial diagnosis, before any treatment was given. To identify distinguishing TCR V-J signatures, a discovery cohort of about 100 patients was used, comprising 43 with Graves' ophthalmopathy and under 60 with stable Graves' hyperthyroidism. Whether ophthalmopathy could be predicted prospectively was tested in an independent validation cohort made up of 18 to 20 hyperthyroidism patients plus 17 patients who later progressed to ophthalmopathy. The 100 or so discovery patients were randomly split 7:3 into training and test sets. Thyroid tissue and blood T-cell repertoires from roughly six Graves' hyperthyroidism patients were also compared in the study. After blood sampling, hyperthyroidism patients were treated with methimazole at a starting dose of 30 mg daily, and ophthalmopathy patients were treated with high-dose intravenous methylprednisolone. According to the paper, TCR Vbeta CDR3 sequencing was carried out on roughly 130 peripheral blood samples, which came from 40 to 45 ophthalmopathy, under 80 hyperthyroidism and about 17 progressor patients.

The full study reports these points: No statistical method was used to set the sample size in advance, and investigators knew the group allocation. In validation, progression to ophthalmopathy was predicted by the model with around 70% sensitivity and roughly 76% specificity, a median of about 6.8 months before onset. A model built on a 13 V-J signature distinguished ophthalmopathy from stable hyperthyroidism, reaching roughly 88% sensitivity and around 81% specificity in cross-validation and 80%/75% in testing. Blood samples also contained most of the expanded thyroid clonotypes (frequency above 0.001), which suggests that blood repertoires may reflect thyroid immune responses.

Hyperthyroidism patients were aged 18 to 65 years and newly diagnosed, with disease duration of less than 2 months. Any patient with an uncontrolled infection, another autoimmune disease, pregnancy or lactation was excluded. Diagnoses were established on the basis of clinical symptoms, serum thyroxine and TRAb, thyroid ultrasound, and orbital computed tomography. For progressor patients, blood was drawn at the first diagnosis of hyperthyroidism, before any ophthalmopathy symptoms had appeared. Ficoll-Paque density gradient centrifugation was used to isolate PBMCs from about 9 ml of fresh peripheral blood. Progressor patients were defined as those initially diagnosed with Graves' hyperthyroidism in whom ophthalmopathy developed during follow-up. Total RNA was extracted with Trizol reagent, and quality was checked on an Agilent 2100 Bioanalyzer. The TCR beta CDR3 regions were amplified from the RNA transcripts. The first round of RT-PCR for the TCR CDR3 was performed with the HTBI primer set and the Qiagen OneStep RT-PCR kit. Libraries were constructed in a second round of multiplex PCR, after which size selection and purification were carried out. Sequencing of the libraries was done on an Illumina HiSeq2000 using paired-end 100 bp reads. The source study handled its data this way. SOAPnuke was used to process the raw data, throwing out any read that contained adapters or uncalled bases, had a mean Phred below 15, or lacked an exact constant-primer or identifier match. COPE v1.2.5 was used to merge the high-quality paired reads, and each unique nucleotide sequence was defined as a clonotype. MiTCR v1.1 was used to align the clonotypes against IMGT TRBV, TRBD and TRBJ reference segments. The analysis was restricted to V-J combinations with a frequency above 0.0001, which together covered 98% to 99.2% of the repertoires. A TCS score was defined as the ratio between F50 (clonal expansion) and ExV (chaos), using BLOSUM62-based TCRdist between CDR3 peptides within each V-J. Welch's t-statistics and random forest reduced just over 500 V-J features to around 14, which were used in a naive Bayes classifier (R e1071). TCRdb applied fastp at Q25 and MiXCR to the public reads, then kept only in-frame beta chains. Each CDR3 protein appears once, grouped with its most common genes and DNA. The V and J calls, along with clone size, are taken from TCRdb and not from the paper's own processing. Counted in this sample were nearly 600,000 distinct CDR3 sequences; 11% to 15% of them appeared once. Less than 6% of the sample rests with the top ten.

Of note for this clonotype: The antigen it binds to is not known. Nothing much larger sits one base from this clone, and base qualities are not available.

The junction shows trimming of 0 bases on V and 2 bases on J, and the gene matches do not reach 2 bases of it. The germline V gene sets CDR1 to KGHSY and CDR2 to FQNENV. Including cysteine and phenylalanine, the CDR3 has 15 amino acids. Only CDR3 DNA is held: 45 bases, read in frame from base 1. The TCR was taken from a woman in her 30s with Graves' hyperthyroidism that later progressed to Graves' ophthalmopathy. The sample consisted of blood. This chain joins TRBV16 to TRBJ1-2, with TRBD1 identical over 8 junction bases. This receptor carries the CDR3 CASSQSAGGNYGYTF. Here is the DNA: TGTGCCAGCAGCCAATCTGCAGGGGGCAACTATGGCTACACCTTC.